Detailed here is one T cell receptor (beta chain). These data originate in a study of blood T cell repertoires in COVID-19. About the study: Samples came from the United States, Italy and Spain, spanning acute and convalescent COVID-19. PBMCs, B-cell-depleted T cells, or T cells were the source of the cDNA or gDNA that made up the material.

The CDR3 totals 17 residues. Looked up from germline, CDR1 is SEHNR and CDR2 is FQNEAQ (reference sequence). V was pared by 6 bases and J by 0 bases, with 12 bases of the junction left unmatched. Original processing notes: The authors estimated nucleated cell counts from reference gene primer amplification. The protocol was immunoSEQ multiplex PCR, while the TCRdb copy is restricted to in-frame clones and leaves out a portion. For V, J and clone size, that table is used; D and trimming come from the DNA. The sample records roughly 110,000 clones, about three quarters being singletons. The V and J genes are TRBV7-9 and TRBJ1-2, with 8 bases fitting TRBD1. Input material: peripheral blood. The TCR sequence derives from a man in his sixties or seventies with acute or convalescent COVID-19. CDR3 amino acids: CASRPTRDRRANYGYTF. The CDR3 nucleotides read TGTGCCAGCAGACCGACCCGGGACAGGCGAGCTAACTATGGCTACACCTTC.